The 10 T cell receptor beta chains given below trace back to one sample, sequenced in a study of T cell responses to AZD1222 COVID-19 vaccine. Profiling relied on immunoSEQ multiplex PCR, and the TCRdb table lists in-frame clones only, not all of them. The top ten hold 7% to 10% of the sample, which has about 110,000 clones, roughly 91% seen once. The specimen comprised peripheral blood, sampled on day 0 of AZD1222 vaccination. The receptor source for this set is an adult in good health.

This clone appeared a few times. The genes are TRBV18 and TRBJ1-3; D gene uncertain. Germline V gene sequence: CDR1 KGHSH, CDR2 LQKENI. The CDR3 length is 15 residues. Trimming took 2 bases from V and 0 from J, leaving 8 bases between them. The CDR3 sequence: CASSPEGSSGNTIYF. DNA of the CDR3: TGTGCCAGCTCACCAGAAGGGTCCTCTGGAAACACCATATATTTT.

The chain joins TRBV5-4 to TRBJ1-6, with TRBD1 matching over 9 bases. Germline CDR1 is SGHNT and CDR2 is YYREEE (reference sequence). This CDR3 is 15 amino acids long. J gave up 7 bases and V 4 bases, and 6 bases lay outside the gene matches. CDR3 sequence reads: CASSPRDRVNSPLHF. The CDR3 DNA is TGTGCCAGCAGCCCCCGGGACAGGGTGAATTCACCCCTCCACTTT.

This clone was recorded only once. For the CDR3, the DNA is TGTGCCAGCAGCTTGGATCCGGGACAGGGCTCCGAGCAGTACTTC. Translating it yields CASSLDPGQGSEQYF. The chain uses TRBV5-4 and TRBJ2-7, with 9 bases fitting TRBD1. The J segment lost 6 bases and the V segment lost 0 bases, leaving 7 bases of the junction unmatched. Germline V lookup: CDR1 SGHNT, CDR2 YYREEE (reference sequence). The CDR3 has 15 amino acids.

This clone showed up just a few times. The chain has TRBV7-2 and TRBJ2-1; D remains ambiguous. V lost 0 bases to trimming and J lost 5 bases, with 5 bases between them. CDR3 length: 13 residues. Looked up from germline, CDR1 is SGHTA and CDR2 is FQGNSA. Written as DNA, the CDR3 is TGTGCCAGCAGCTTAGCCGTCAACAATGAGCAGTTCTTC. Translation gives CASSLAVNNEQFF.

The chain couples TRBV5-1 to TRBJ2-7; 8 bases align to TRBD1. The ends lost 0 bases at V and 2 bases at J; junction bases unmatched: 10. CDR3 length: 17 residues. Germline V lookup: CDR1 SGHRS, CDR2 YFSETQ. CDR3 sequence (DNA): TGCGCCAGCAGCTTGGGTGGCGGCAGGGGGCCCGCCTACGAGCAGTACTTC. This encodes CASSLGGGRGPAYEQYF.

The chain carries TRBV6-1 and TRBJ2-5, with a possible D match to TRBD1 (6 bases). The V gene's germline CDR1 is MNHNS and CDR2 SASEGT. Trimming removed 3 bases from V and 6 bases from J, with 11 bases in between. This CDR3 has 13 amino acids. CDR3 nucleotides: TGTGCCAGCAGTGACCCCCAGGGGCAGACCCAGTACTTC. Protein sequence: CASSDPQGQTQYF.

CDR3 in amino acids: CASSPGTGVYTGELFF. Here the CDR3 DNA reads TGCGCCAGCAGCCCCGGGACAGGGGTTTACACCGGGGAGCTGTTTTTT. V and J are TRBV5-1 and TRBJ2-2; 10 nucleotides match TRBD1. This CDR3 has 16 residues. Germline CDR1 and CDR2: SGHRS and YFSETQ. V shed 4 bases, J shed 3 bases, and the junction held 6 bases outside the gene matches. The variable domain in full, completed from reference TRBV5-1 and TRBJ2-2, reads KAGVTQTPRYLIKTRGQQVTLSCSPISGHRSVSWYQQTPGQGLQFLFEYFSETQRNKGNFPGRFSGRQFSNSRSEMNVSTLELGDSALYLCASSPGTGVYTGELFFGEGSRLTVL.

V is TRBV3-1 (or the pseudogene TRBV3-2) and J is TRBJ1-5; D not resolved. The germline CDR1 and CDR2 sequences are LGHDT and YNNKEL (reference sequence). The V end was cut by 0 bases, the J end by 6 bases, with 6 bases between. CDR3 length: 13 residues. CDR3 DNA: TGTGCCAGCAGCCAAGATTTCGTTCAGCCCCAGCATTTT. This encodes CASSQDFVQPQHF.

The genes are TRBV9 and TRBJ2-5, with 13 nucleotides matching TRBD2. In germline, CDR1 is SGDLS, CDR2 YYNGEE. The CDR3 sequence is 18 residues long. Losses at the gene ends were 0 bases for V and 5 bases for J; bases not matched to a gene: 10. In DNA, the CDR3 is TGTGCCAGCAGCGTAGGTAGACTAGCGGGAGGCAGGTACGAGACCCAGTACTTC. Residues: CASSVGRLAGGRYETQYF.

This chain links TRBV27 with TRBJ1-3, with a possible D match to TRBD1 (6 bases). V was pared by 2 bases and J by 0 bases, with 11 bases between. Germline CDR1 reads MNHEY; CDR2 reads SMNVEV (reference sequence). The CDR3 sequence is 16 residues long. This CDR3 is CASSLGPGVSGNTIYF. CDR3 in DNA: TGTGCCAGCAGTTTAGGGCCAGGGGTCTCTGGAAACACCATATATTTT.